These T cell receptor beta chains were read from a single sample in a study of shared clonotypes between healthy human individuals. This table comes from immunoSEQ multiplex PCR, and its TCRdb copy is limited to in-frame clones, with some not included. Here the sample spans fewer than 2.5 million clones, approximately 93% being singletons. The source material was naive CD4+ T cells from PBMCs. These receptors originate from a man younger than 35 in good health. Some clones in this sample may be carry-over from other donors' samples. Each CDR3 is given without its conserved first and last residue.

TRBV20-1	SASGETQY
TRBV5-6	ASSLERGTYEQY
TRBV7-2	ASSLTGFSYEQY
TRBV4-1	ASSQDSADTQY
TRBV5-1	ASSLDTAGEQY
TRBV14	ASSHYPGRELSYEQY
TRBV9	ASSQQPNQPQH
TRBV12-5	ASGPEGLHTDTQY
TRBV7-3	ASSLLGFPNTEAF
TRBV19	ASSIGQNNEQF
TRBV2	AGPGLAGGYEQY
TRBV19	ASSIDQGSYT
TRBV19	ASSIAYSGNTIY
TRBV7-2	ASSLSPPGQGASNQPQH
TRBV28	ASSSPSREQF
TRBV19	ASSIGGNQPQH
TRBV5-6	ASSSPGLADNEQF
TRBV14	ASSPSVSRTQY
TRBV6-1	ASSGSGNYGYT
TRBV19	ASSIHWGGTEAF
TRBV27	ASSFIAGQPTDTQY
TRBV19	ASSIQTRHTEAF
TRBV10-3	AISESRTGELF
TRBV20-1	SAGGHDEQY
TRBV10-3	AISGKDVFATYGYT
TRBV13	ASSLGSGSEWY
TRBV5-4	ASSLGDRGSTDTQY
TRBV4-1	ASSQGPILGDTYNEQF
TRBV19	ASSILGDTEAF
TRBV12-5	ASGLLTQDGDYGYT
TRBV28	ASSLGQVGELF
TRBV6-5	ASSYATGAGKTQY
TRBV28	ASSFGGIGDTQY
TRBV9	ASSLDGSTDTQY
TRBV19	ASTPGQVPGGAQH
TRBV14	ASSLRLAGVADTQY
TRBV7-3	ASTPSGSTDTQY
TRBV28	ASSLPGEGYT
TRBV19	ASSLTGGYTGELF